Described below is a single TCR beta chain sequence and its context. Seattle's cohort entered during active infection and was followed longitudinally. The sample is drawn from a study of blood T cell repertoires in COVID-19. Background on the study: COVID-19 samples collected from the United States, Italy and Spain covered acute and convalescent phases.

TCRdb keeps only in-frame clones here, not all; method: immunoSEQ multiplex PCR. In the table there are about 200,000 clones, 70% to 90% of which are singletons. The CDR3 consists of 15 residues. Germline loops: CDR1 MDHEN, CDR2 SYDVKM. With 4 bases clipped from V and 5 bases from J, the junction kept 6 bases outside the gene matches. This TCR was sampled from a man between 50 and 59 years old with COVID-19, enrolled during active disease. The chain recombines TRBV28 with TRBJ2-5; 11 bases match TRBD1. Sequenced input: peripheral blood. The CDR3 reads CASSSAGTGGETQYF. Written as DNA, the CDR3 is TGTGCCAGCAGTTCTGCCGGGACAGGGGGTGAGACCCAGTACTTC.